This TCR delta chain was profiled in a study of Vδ1+ human thymocytes. Broader study findings: Highly polyclonal TRG and TRD repertoires with Gaussian CDR3 length distributions appeared in thymus.

This CDR3 is built from 20 residues. In germline, CDR1 is GEAIGNYY, CDR2 EKD. The sorted cells were CD3+ Vdelta1+ Vdelta2- thymocytes from alphabeta-depleted thymus. RNA was extracted from the cells and then reverse transcribed. Multiplex PCR used pooled V-gene forward primers and a constant-region reverse primer to amplify CDR3s. TCRdb processed the multiplex PCR reads again with the CATT caller. The sample holds around 56,000 delta-chain clones, around 16% seen once. A note on this clone: The antigen is undetermined. The junction and the germline gene differ at one end; a read error may be behind it. Other DNA sequences from this sample encode an identical CDR3 as well.

Sequenced: Vdelta1+ gamma-delta thymocytes from the thymus. Subset indicated: FACS-sorted CD3+ TCRalphabeta- TCRVdelta1+ TCRVdelta2- thymocytes. This clonotype originated in a girl under three years old who had congenital heart surgery. V is TRDV2 and J is TRDJ1; 9 bases align to TRDD3. CDR3 in DNA: TGTGCCTGTGACACCGCCGCCCCACTGGGGGAACAAAGGGTCACCGACAAACTCATCTTT. Encoded protein: CACDTAAPLGEQRVTDKLIF.